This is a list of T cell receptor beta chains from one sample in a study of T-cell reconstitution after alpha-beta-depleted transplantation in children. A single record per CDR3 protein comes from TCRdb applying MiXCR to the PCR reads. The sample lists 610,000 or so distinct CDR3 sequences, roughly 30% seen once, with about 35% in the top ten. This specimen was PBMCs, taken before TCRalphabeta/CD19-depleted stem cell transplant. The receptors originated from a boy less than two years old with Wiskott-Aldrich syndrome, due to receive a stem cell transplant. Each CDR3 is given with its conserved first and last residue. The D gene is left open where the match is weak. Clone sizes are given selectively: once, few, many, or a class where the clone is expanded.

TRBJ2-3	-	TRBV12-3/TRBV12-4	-	TGTGCCAGCATCCAAGGGGGGAGCACAGATACGCAGTATTTT	CASIQGGSTDTQYF
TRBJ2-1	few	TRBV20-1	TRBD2	TGCAGTGCTGCACTAGCGGGAGGCACCTACAATGAGCAGTTCTTC	CSAALAGGTYNEQFF
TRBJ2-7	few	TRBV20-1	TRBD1	TGCAGTGCTATTACAGGGGGCGCCGAGCAGTACTTC	CSAITGGAEQYF
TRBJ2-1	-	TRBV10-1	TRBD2	TGCGCCAGCAGTGAGCCCTCTCGGGAGGGTATACAGTTCTTC	CASSEPSREGIQFF
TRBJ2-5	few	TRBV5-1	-	TGCGCCAGCAGCCGGCCAAAAGAGACCCAGTACTTC	CASSRPKETQYF
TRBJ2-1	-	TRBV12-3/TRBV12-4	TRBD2	TGTGCCAGCAGTTCCGCCATACTAGCGGTCGGGCAGTTCTTC	CASSSAILAVGQFF
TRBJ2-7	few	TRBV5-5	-	TGTGCCAGCAGCTCCAGCGTAAACGAGCAGTACTTC	CASSSSVNEQYF
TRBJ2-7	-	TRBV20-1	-	TGCAGTGCTAGACCACTAGCCGCCGTCTCCTACGAGCAGTACTTC	CSARPLAAVSYEQYF
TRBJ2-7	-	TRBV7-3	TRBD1	TGTGCCAGCAGCTTAGGGGGACAGGACCCCTACGAGCAGTACTTC	CASSLGGQDPYEQYF
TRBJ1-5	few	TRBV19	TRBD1	TGTGCCAGTGCGGGACAGGTCTATCAGCCCCAGCATTTT	CASAGQVYQPQHF
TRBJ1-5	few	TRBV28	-	TGTGCCAGCAGTGGGGACGTAAGCAATCAGCCCCAGCATTTT	CASSGDVSNQPQHF
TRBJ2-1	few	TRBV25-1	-	TGTGCCAGCAGTGACGCAGGGCTTTACAATGAGCAGTTCTTC	CASSDAGLYNEQFF